These 26 T cell receptor beta chains share one sample of origin, sequenced in a study of CD8 T cells in Susac syndrome. Random hexamers were used to reverse transcribe the RNA input (roughly 0.5 to 1 ug). One entry per CDR3 protein, called by TCRdb with MiXCR from the immunoSEQ multiplex PCR reads. Of 200,000 to 250,000 distinct CDR3 sequences in the sample, around 90% were seen once. Sequencing input: CD8+ T cells from PBMCs. The receptor set was obtained from a human donor with multiple sclerosis.

The rearrangement uses TRBV7-9 and TRBJ2-3; possibly TRBD2 for D (5 bases). Trimming removed 7 bases at V and 6 bases at J, with 29 bases between. The germline gives CDR1 SEHNR, CDR2 FQNEAQ (reference sequence). CDR3 size: 18 residues. The CDR3 loop is CASTVGKMEVFRADTQYF. The CDR3 DNA reads TGTGCCAGCACCGTAGGGAAGATGGAGGTGTTTCGCGCCGATACGCAGTATTTT. The full variable domain, rest sourced from reference TRBV7-9 and TRBJ2-3, is DTGVSQNPRHKITKRGQNVTFRCDPISEHNRLYWYRQTLGQGPEFLTYFQNEAQLEKSRLLSDRFSAERPKGSFSTLEIQRTEQGDSAMYLCASTVGKMEVFRADTQYFGPGTRLTVL.

This clonotype was observed once. This chain links TRBV29-1 with TRBJ2-1, with 11 bases aligning to TRBD2. The CDR3 runs 19 residues. V dropped 0 bases and J dropped 4; count of bases not matched to a gene: 14. Germline V CDR1 and CDR2: SQVTM, ANQGSEA. CDR3 DNA: TGCAGCGTTGAAGATCCATTTACTAGCGGGAGCCGAGGGTACAATGAGCAGTTCTTC. Protein product: CSVEDPFTSGSRGYNEQFF.

The chain joins TRBV7-2 to TRBJ2-5; D uncertain. The germline V and J ends were trimmed by 5 bases and 5 bases, with 24 bases remaining between them. The CDR3 is 17 residues long. Germline assignment: CDR1 SGHTA and CDR2 FQGNSA. Here the CDR3 reads CASSPEVWSLVGETQYF. CDR3 nucleotides: TGTGCCAGCAGCCCAGAGGTTTGGTCCTTAGTCGGGGAGACCCAGTACTTC.

The chain carries TRBV6-2 or TRBV6-3 and TRBJ1-3, with TRBD1 matching over 7 bases. From germline, CDR1 is MNHEY and CDR2 SVGEGT. After removal of 6 bases from V and 0 bases from J, the junction contained 5 bases not matched to a gene. CDR3 length: 15 amino acids. In DNA form, the CDR3 reads TGTGCCAGCAGGCGGACAGGACTCTCTGGAAACACCATATATTTT. Translation gives CASRRTGLSGNTIYF.

The J gene is TRBJ1-5, the V gene TRBV7-2; D remains ambiguous. Trimming cost V 1 base and J 5 bases, with 9 bases left between them. Per germline, CDR1 SGHTA and CDR2 FQGNSA. The CDR3 length is 14 residues. The CDR3 loop reads CASSLVGLHQPQHF. CDR3 nucleotide sequence: TGTGCCAGCAGCTTAGTTGGACTTCATCAGCCCCAGCATTTT.

This clonotype appeared once. The chain uses TRBV7-9 and TRBJ2-2; D is unresolved. Germline V gene lookup returns CDR1 SEHNR and CDR2 FQNEAQ (reference sequence). The CDR3 loop spans 18 amino acids. V lost 1 base and J lost 1, with 16 bases in between. CDR3 nucleotides: TGTGCCAGCAGCTTAGGGGTTTTGCATACCGGGAACACCGGGGAGCTGTTTTTT. Its protein product is CASSLGVLHTGNTGELFF.

The chain couples TRBV6-6 to TRBJ1-1; tentative D call: TRBD1 (6 bases). Trimming cost V 6 bases and J 1 base, with 9 bases left between them. Germline V gene lookup returns CDR1 MNHNY and CDR2 SVGAGI (reference sequence). The CDR3 is 13 amino acids. CDR3 nucleotides: TGTGCCAGCAGATGGACAGAGAACACTGAAGCTTTCTTT. It specifies CASRWTENTEAFF.

This clonotype was counted a single time. The chain joins TRBV29-1 to TRBJ2-3; D gene unclear. V was shortened by 6 bases and J by 1 base, with 8 bases between the two germline ends. The germline CDR1 and CDR2 sequences are SQVTM and ANQGSEA. CDR3 length: 12 residues. The CDR3 bases are TGCAGCGTGGACGGAGGCACAGATACGCAGTATTTT. Protein product: CSVDGGTDTQYF.

The gene calls are TRBV7-9 and TRBJ1-3, with 7 bases that match TRBD1. The CDR3 is made up of 16 amino acids. Trimming took 6 bases from V and 0 from J; bases not matched to a gene: 8. Germline loops: CDR1 SEHNR, CDR2 FQNEAQ (reference sequence). CDR3 in amino acids: CASRQGGSSSGNTIYF. The CDR3 nucleotides read TGTGCCAGCAGGCAGGGGGGATCGAGCTCTGGAAACACCATATATTTT. The whole variable domain, remainder taken from reference TRBV7-9 and TRBJ1-3, is DTGVSQNPRHKITKRGQNVTFRCDPISEHNRLYWYRQTLGQGPEFLTYFQNEAQLEKSRLLSDRFSAERPKGSFSTLEIQRTEQGDSAMYLCASRQGGSSSGNTIYFGEGSWLTVV.

This clonotype was found once. The chain is built from TRBV13 and TRBJ2-7; 8 bases fit TRBD1. Germline lookup yields CDR1 PRHDT and CDR2 FYEKMQ (reference sequence). The CDR3 is 14 amino acids. V shed 2 bases and J 5 bases; nucleotides not matched to a gene: 5. The CDR3 nucleotides read TGTGCCAGCAGCTTATTCGACAGGGGCGACGAGCAGTACTTC. Its translation is CASSLFDRGDEQYF. Looking up the rest from reference TRBV13 and TRBJ2-7 gives the full variable domain: AAGVIQSPRHLIKEKRETATLKCYPIPRHDTVYWYQQGPGQDPQFLISFYEKMQSDKGSIPDRFSAQQFSDYHSELNMSSLELGDSALYFCASSLFDRGDEQYFGPGTRLTVT.

This sequence joins TRBV7-9 and TRBJ2-7; possible D gene TRBD2, 5 bases. The germline CDR1 and CDR2 sequences are SEHNR and FQNEAQ (reference sequence). Trimming pared 0 bases from V and 1 base from J, leaving 13 bases between. There are 16 residues in the CDR3. CDR3 sequence: CASSLAGGVRSYEQYF. The CDR3 DNA is TGTGCCAGCAGCTTAGCTGGAGGTGTCAGATCCTACGAGCAGTACTTC.

The V call is TRBV12-3 or TRBV12-4, the J call TRBJ2-3, with 8 bases aligning to TRBD2. Trimming cost V 3 bases and J 1 base; bases outside gene matches: 3. The CDR3 is made up of 15 amino acids. CDR3 amino acids: CASSLETSGTDTQYF. CDR3 coding DNA: TGTGCCAGCAGTTTGGAGACTAGCGGCACAGATACGCAGTATTTT.

J is TRBJ2-3 and V is TRBV19; 9 bases agree with TRBD2. Germline V gives CDR1 LNHDA, CDR2 SQIVND (reference sequence). The ends lost 3 bases at V and 2 bases at J; junction bases unmatched: 3. CDR3 length: 15 residues. The CDR3 reads CASSMREGLTDTQYF. The DNA of the CDR3 is TGTGCCAGTAGTATGCGGGAGGGCCTCACAGATACGCAGTATTTT.

The chain uses TRBV5-4 and TRBJ1-2, with D unclear. With 1 base removed from V and 1 base from J, the gap between germline ends came to 14 bases. CDR1 is SGHNT and CDR2 is YYREEE in the germline V gene (reference sequence). CDR3 length equals 16 residues. The CDR3 reads CASSLLVVTVNYGYTF. Here the CDR3 DNA reads TGTGCCAGCAGCTTGTTAGTCGTCACGGTTAACTATGGCTACACCTTC.

The V and J genes are TRBV11-1 and TRBJ2-1, with D hard to call. There are 17 residues in the CDR3. Per germline, CDR1 SGHAT and CDR2 FQDESV (reference sequence). Between the trimmed V and J ends, which lost 2 bases and 5 bases, there was a span of 19 bases. As DNA, the CDR3 is TGTGCCAGCAGCTTATGGCCCCGGGTTGAGGCACACAATGAGCAGTTCTTC. It encodes CASSLWPRVEAHNEQFF.

This clonotype was observed a few times. This sequence joins TRBV6-5 and TRBJ2-2, with no clear D. CDR3 size: 13 residues. CDR1 and CDR2 from the germline V gene are MNHEY and SVGAGI. V dropped 4 bases and J dropped 2 bases, with 5 bases sitting between them. CDR3 amino acids: CASSLGNTGELFF. The DNA for the CDR3 is TGTGCCAGCAGTTTGGGCAACACCGGGGAGCTGTTTTTT.

The chain couples TRBV19 to TRBJ2-3; TRBD2 matches 8 bases. Germline V CDR1 and CDR2: LNHDA, SQIVND (reference sequence). This CDR3 is 18 amino acids long. The V and J ends lost 3 bases and 5 bases, in that order; junction bases with no gene match: 16. The CDR3 region is CASSMRLAGGGELDTQYF. The DNA of the CDR3 is TGTGCCAGTAGTATGCGCCTAGCGGGCGGAGGAGAGTTAGATACGCAGTATTTT.

V and J are TRBV20-1 and TRBJ1-2; D is ambiguous. Trimming left V 0 bases short and J 4 bases short, with 21 bases between. Germline CDR1 is DFQATT and CDR2 is SNEGSKA (reference sequence). The CDR3 length is 17 residues. CDR3 sequence reads: CSARDGLSTPLSYGYTF. In nucleotides, the CDR3 is TGCAGTGCTAGAGATGGTCTTTCCACTCCTTTAAGCTATGGCTACACCTTC.

The chain has TRBV19 and TRBJ2-1; D is possibly TRBD1 (5 bases). Trimming removed 4 bases at V and 4 bases at J, with 11 bases between. This CDR3 contains 14 residues. CDR1 LNHDA and CDR2 SQIVND come from the germline V gene (reference sequence). The CDR3, as DNA: TGTGCCAGTAGTAGGGCAGGGCGTTACAATGAGCAGTTCTTC. Translating it yields CASSRAGRYNEQFF.

The rearrangement links TRBV30 to TRBJ2-7; TRBD2 might be the D (6 bases). Germline values: CDR1 GTSNPN, CDR2 SVGIG (reference sequence). The CDR3 is 14 residues long. V shed 4 bases and J shed 4 bases, with 17 bases lying between them. This chain's CDR3 is CAWKGLTGGYEQYF. CDR3 nucleotides: TGTGCCTGGAAAGGACTTACTGGGGGGTACGAGCAGTACTTC.

The rearrangement uses TRBV6-6 and TRBJ2-3; D is ambiguous. CDR3 length: 12 residues. V lost 8 bases, J lost 6 bases, and 12 bases lay in between. Germline V gives CDR1 MNHNY, CDR2 SVGAGI (reference sequence). The CDR3 is CASQVLGDTQYF. The CDR3 DNA reads TGTGCCAGCCAAGTCCTGGGGGATACGCAGTATTTT.

The chain joins TRBV9 to TRBJ1-1; D not resolved. Trimming cost V 4 bases and J 1 base, with 11 bases left between them. Germline-derived CDR1 and CDR2 are SGDLS and YYNGEE. The CDR3 length is 14 residues. The CDR3 DNA reads TGTGCCAGCAGCCCTTCGAGTGGGAACACTGAAGCTTTCTTT. This encodes CASSPSSGNTEAFF.

The genes are TRBV28 and TRBJ2-3; D is undetermined. This CDR3 is built from 19 residues. Per germline, CDR1 MDHEN and CDR2 SYDVKM. Trimming removed 6 bases at V and 4 bases at J, with 29 bases between. CDR3 DNA: TGTGCCAGCAGCACCCCCCGTTACGCGGCCCCTCAATCCCCAGATACGCAGTATTTT. This gives the protein CASSTPRYAAPQSPDTQYF. Full variable domain (outside the CDR3, taken from reference TRBV28 and TRBJ2-3): DVKVTQSSRYLVKRTGEKVFLECVQDMDHENMFWYRQDPGLGLRLIYFSYDVKMKEKGDIPEGYSVSREKKERFSLILESASTNQTSMYLCASSTPRYAAPQSPDTQYFGPGTRLTVL.

V is TRBV27 and J is TRBJ1-1; TRBD1 aligns across 7 bases. The length of the CDR3 is 13 residues. V gave up 5 bases and J gave up 5 bases; unmatched junction bases: 5. CDR1 is MNHEY and CDR2 is SMNVEV in the germline V gene (reference sequence). CDR3 DNA: TGTGCCAGCAGTCCCGGGACAGTTACTGAAGCTTTCTTT. Its protein product is CASSPGTVTEAFF.

This chain uses TRBV20-1 with TRBJ2-3; D uncertain. Germline V gene lookup returns CDR1 DFQATT and CDR2 SNEGSKA (reference sequence). The CDR3 loop spans 14 amino acids. Trimming stripped 6 bases from V and 0 bases from J, with 13 bases between. The CDR3 region is CSAIDTTSTDTQYF. The CDR3 DNA reads as TGCAGTGCGATCGACACCACCAGCACAGATACGCAGTATTTT.

The gene calls are TRBV12-3 or TRBV12-4 and TRBJ2-7; possibly TRBD2 for D (5 bases). Between the trimmed V and J ends, which lost 6 bases and 6 bases, there was a span of 12 bases. The CDR3 has 12 amino acids. CDR3 protein: CASSSSSAEQYF. The CDR3 DNA reads TGTGCCAGCAGCTCTAGCTCCGCCGAGCAGTACTTC.